Following are 5 T cell receptor beta chains from one sample sequenced in a study of T cell responses to AZD1222 COVID-19 vaccine. Using immunoSEQ multiplex PCR, the repertoire was profiled, and TCRdb retains in-frame clones only, with some absent. Of around 200,000 clones in the sample, around 94% were seen once. The starting material was peripheral blood, obtained 28 days after the second AZD1222 dose. Every receptor here comes from an adult who received the AZD1222 COVID-19 vaccine.

Worth noting for this clone: The junction does not match germline at one end; this may be a read error. The rearrangement joins TRBV7-7 to TRBJ2-1, with TRBD1 matching over 9 bases. The CDR3 consists of 19 residues. Per the germline V gene, CDR1 is SSHAT and CDR2 is FNYEAQ (reference sequence). The CDR3, as DNA: TGTGCTAGCAGCTTAGCATGGGGACAGGGATTCCCGAACCCCAATGAGCAGTTCTTC. Amino acid sequence: CASSLAWGQGFPNPNEQFF.

This rearrangement joins TRBV7-9 to TRBJ2-1; TRBD2 aligns across 10 bases. CDR3 length equals 17 residues. The V gene's germline CDR1 is SEHNR and CDR2 FQNEAQ (reference sequence). After removal of 5 bases from V and 4 bases from J, the junction contained 11 bases not matched to a gene. The CDR3 region has the DNA TGTGCCAGCAGCCCCGGTCTAGCGGGAGTCGGGTACAATGAGCAGTTCTTC. This gives the protein CASSPGLAGVGYNEQFF. The full variable domain, with the rest looked up from reference TRBV7-9 and TRBJ2-1, is DTGVSQNPRHKITKRGQNVTFRCDPISEHNRLYWYRQTLGQGPEFLTYFQNEAQLEKSRLLSDRFSAERPKGSFSTLEIQRTEQGDSAMYLCASSPGLAGVGYNEQFFGPGTRLTVL.

The V and J genes are TRBV5-6 and TRBJ1-5, with D possibly being TRBD1 (5 bases). The CDR3 consists of 15 residues. Germline V gene sequence: CDR1 SGHDT, CDR2 YYEEEE. The germline V and J ends were trimmed by 4 bases and 1 base, with 12 bases remaining between them. The CDR3 spells CASSPSRESNQPQHF. DNA for the CDR3: TGTGCCAGCAGCCCATCCAGGGAAAGCAATCAGCCCCAGCATTTT.

The chain has TRBV5-3 and TRBJ1-6; the D gene is possibly TRBD1 (5 bases). TRBV5-3 is assigned to the ORF class and has an uncertain function. The CDR3 has 16 residues. V was cut by 0 bases and J by 6 bases, with 13 bases left in between. The CDR3 loop reads CARSLVWDLINSPLHF. CDR3 DNA: TGTGCCAGAAGCTTGGTCTGGGACTTGATTAATTCACCCCTCCACTTT.

The chain's CDR3 is CSAGQGTGNTIYF. Here the CDR3 DNA reads TGCAGCGCTGGACAGGGAACGGGAAACACCATATATTTT. The V gene is TRBV29-1, the J gene TRBJ1-3, with TRBD1 identical over 8 bases. CDR1 and CDR2 from the germline V gene are SQVTM and ANQGSEA. CDR3 length: 13 amino acids. The J segment lost 4 bases and the V segment lost 7 bases, leaving 6 bases of the junction unmatched.